Listed below are T cell receptor beta chains from one sample, sequenced in a study of regulatory T cells in long-lasting Graves disease. In TCRdb, the multiplex PCR reads were re-called with MiXCR into one record per CDR3 protein. The sample lists 650,000 to 850,000 distinct CDR3 sequences; around 30% were seen once. Sequenced here: peripheral blood mononuclear cells (PBMCs), sampled when the disease was refractory, from a patient treated with antithyroid drugs. All receptors derive from a female donor with Graves disease. Both conserved end residues are part of each CDR3. The D gene is left open where the match is weak. Expanded clones get a size class; other rows say once, few or many, or leave the size out.

clone_size j_call v_call d_call cdr3_aa cdr3_nt
NA TRBJ2-7 TRBV6-2/TRBV6-3 TRBD2 CASSLIAGGFDLISYEQYF TGTGCCAGCAGTTTAATTGCGGGGGGCTTTGATTTAATTAGCTACGAGCAGTACTTC
NA TRBJ1-1 TRBV7-9 TRBD1 CASSSPSQDRGSTEAFF TGTGCCAGCAGCTCCCCATCCCAAGACAGGGGGAGCACTGAAGCTTTCTTT
NA TRBJ1-5 TRBV5-1 TRBD1 CASSLVPGGGGQPQHF TGCGCCAGCAGCTTGGTTCCAGGGGGCGGTGGTCAGCCCCAGCATTTT
NA TRBJ1-2 TRBV19 NA CASSIPGLDGYTF TGTGCCAGTAGTATCCCGGGACTCGATGGCTACACCTTC
NA TRBJ1-1 TRBV7-9 NA CASSLDPMGDKAFF TGTGCCAGCAGCTTAGACCCCATGGGGGACAAAGCTTTCTTT
NA TRBJ1-4 TRBV7-9 NA CASSLLRGQEKLFF TGTGCCAGCAGCTTACTCCGAGGACAAGAAAAACTGTTTTTT
few TRBJ2-5 TRBV20-1 NA CSALRGQKETQYF TGCAGTGCGCTTCGGGGCCAGAAAGAGACCCAGTACTTC
NA TRBJ2-5 TRBV7-3 NA CASRGLTQYF TGTGCCAGCAGAGGCCTAACCCAGTACTTC
NA TRBJ1-1 TRBV5-1 NA CASSPAGVKEAFF TGTGCCAGCAGCCCGGCGGGCGTCAAAGAAGCTTTCTTT
few TRBJ2-7 TRBV20-1 NA CSASRGTGSEQYF TGCAGTGCTAGTCGAGGGACTGGGTCCGAGCAGTACTTC
NA TRBJ2-3 TRBV7-9 TRBD2 CASSLGEGLPADTQYF TGTGCCAGCAGCTTAGGGGAGGGACTCCCGGCCGATACGCAGTATTTT
few TRBJ1-1 TRBV20-1 NA CSARWADEAFF TGCAGTGCTAGGTGGGCAGATGAAGCTTTCTTT
NA TRBJ1-1 TRBV6-1 NA CASRSSGAHTEAFF TGTGCCAGCAGATCTTCAGGGGCGCACACTGAAGCTTTCTTT
NA TRBJ1-2 TRBV12-3/TRBV12-4 NA CASSPARGGGSYTF TGTGCCAGCAGTCCTGCCCGCGGGGGTGGGAGCTACACCTTC
NA TRBJ2-2 TRBV9 NA CASSVGVSGGELFF TGTGCCAGCAGCGTAGGTGTATCCGGCGGGGAGCTGTTTTTT
few TRBJ1-4 TRBV3-1 NA CASSRADRSQDEKLFF TGTGCCAGCAGCCGTGCGGACAGATCCCAGGATGAAAAACTGTTTTTT
few TRBJ1-5 TRBV28 NA CASSLMGGSDQPQHF TGTGCCAGCAGTTTAATGGGGGGGAGCGATCAGCCCCAGCATTTT
NA TRBJ2-5 TRBV18 TRBD2 CASSPRLALERETQYF TGTGCCAGCTCACCAAGACTAGCCCTTGAGCGAGAGACCCAGTACTTC
NA TRBJ1-2 TRBV20-1 NA CSARDVDNYGYTF TGCAGTGCTAGAGATGTCGATAACTATGGCTACACCTTC
NA TRBJ2-7 TRBV11-2 NA CASSLAPDRPQYF TGTGCCAGCAGCTTAGCCCCCGACAGGCCGCAGTACTTC
NA TRBJ1-4 TRBV4-2 NA CASSQEGRGLGEKLFF TGTGCCAGCAGCCAGGAGGGTAGGGGCTTGGGGGAAAAACTGTTTTTT
few TRBJ2-5 TRBV7-3 NA CASSLNGTGVNCETQYF TGTGCCAGCAGCTTAAACGGGACCGGGGTGAACTGCGAGACCCAGTACTTC
few TRBJ2-3 TRBV12-3/TRBV12-4 NA CASSLSVSTDTQYF TGTGCCAGCAGTTTGTCGGTTAGCACAGATACGCAGTATTTT
NA TRBJ2-5 TRBV6-1 TRBD2 CASSRLAGGRGGGRETQYF TGTGCCAGCAGTAGACTAGCGGGAGGTCGGGGCGGAGGCCGGGAGACCCAGTACTTC
few TRBJ1-2 TRBV3-1 TRBD1 CASSPGGGYAYTF TGTGCCAGCAGCCCAGGGGGCGGGTATGCCTACACCTTC
few TRBJ2-7 TRBV7-3 NA CASSPPGTRYF TGTGCCAGCAGCCCTCCGGGAACAAGGTACTTC
NA TRBJ2-3 TRBV11-2 NA CASSFRARAVTDTQYF NA
few TRBJ2-2 TRBV13 NA CASTARRTGELFF TGTGCCAGCACCGCCCGGAGGACCGGGGAGCTGTTTTTT
NA TRBJ1-2 TRBV30 NA CAWSVEGVGRGGYTF TGTGCCTGGAGTGTAGAGGGAGTTGGACGGGGAGGCTACACCTTC
once TRBJ2-2 TRBV6-1 NA CASSRTVSGGDIGELFF TGTGCCAGCAGCCGTACAGTTTCTGGGGGCGATATCGGGGAGCTGTTTTTT
few TRBJ2-2 TRBV6-1 NA CASGLYANTGELFF TGTGCCAGCGGGCTTTACGCGAACACCGGGGAGCTGTTTTTT
many TRBJ1-2 TRBV28 TRBD1 CASSLGQGFYGYTF TGTGCCAGCAGTTTGGGACAGGGATTCTATGGCTACACCTTC
few TRBJ2-7 TRBV6-1 TRBD2 CAVQGLAGEEQYF TGTGCCGTACAGGGACTAGCGGGAGAGGAGCAGTACTTC
NA TRBJ1-1 TRBV7-9 NA CASSLVGGEAEAFF TGTGCCAGCAGCTTAGTGGGGGGGGAGGCTGAAGCTTTCTTT
NA TRBJ1-3 TRBV7-2 NA CASSLVLGDWNTIYF TGTGCCAGCAGCTTAGTGTTGGGTGATTGGAACACCATATATTTT
few TRBJ2-5 TRBV27 NA CASRLRYRETQYF TGTGCCAGCAGGTTGCGGTACCGGGAGACCCAGTACTTC
few TRBJ1-1 TRBV19 TRBD1 CASSILTGDSEAFF TGTGCCAGTAGTATTCTAACAGGGGACTCTGAAGCTTTCTTT
many TRBJ2-5 TRBV15 TRBD2 CATSRDRTVGGETQYF TGTGCCACCAGCAGAGATCGCACAGTGGGGGGGGAGACCCAGTACTTC
NA TRBJ2-7 TRBV6-2/TRBV6-3 TRBD2 CASTSSGPSYEQYF TGTGCCAGCACCTCTAGCGGGCCTTCCTACGAGCAGTACTTC
few TRBJ2-7 TRBV11-1 TRBD2 CASRSVGSGVTYEQYF TGTGCCAGCAGATCAGTAGGTAGCGGGGTAACCTACGAGCAGTACTTC
NA TRBJ1-2 TRBV20-1 NA CSARDDRGYGYTF TGCAGTGCTAGAGATGACCGGGGGTATGGCTACACCTTC
few TRBJ1-1 TRBV7-6 NA CASSSRDGELNTEAFF TGTGCCAGCAGCTCCCGGGACGGAGAGTTGAACACTGAAGCTTTCTTT
many TRBJ1-2 TRBV6-1 TRBD1 CASRAGTGRDGYTF TGTGCCAGCAGAGCCGGGACAGGGAGAGATGGCTACACCTTC
NA TRBJ1-1 TRBV5-5 NA CASSLTWVDTEAFF TGTGCCAGCAGCTTGACCTGGGTAGACACTGAAGCTTTCTTT
NA TRBJ2-2 TRBV12-5 NA CASGFPYDRRNTGELFF TGTGCTAGTGGTTTCCCCTACGACAGGAGAAACACCGGGGAGCTGTTTTTT
NA TRBJ2-4 TRBV11-2 NA CASSPRTLNIQYF TGTGCCAGCAGCCCCAGAACCCTCAACATTCAGTACTTC
NA TRBJ1-1 TRBV12-3/TRBV12-4 TRBD1 CASRQGASGEAFF TGTGCCAGCAGACAGGGGGCGTCGGGTGAAGCTTTCTTT
many TRBJ1-1 TRBV28 TRBD1 CASSPMGQGRTEAFF TGTGCCAGCAGTCCCATGGGACAGGGAAGGACTGAAGCTTTCTTT
many TRBJ2-7 TRBV20-1 TRBD2 CSAGGASGSYEQYF TGCAGTGCTGGCGGCGCTAGCGGGAGCTACGAGCAGTACTTC
NA TRBJ1-5 TRBV7-9 TRBD1 CASSLTGDGNQPQHF TGTGCCAGCAGCTTGACAGGGGACGGCAATCAGCCCCAGCATTTT
NA TRBJ1-6 TRBV6-2/TRBV6-3 NA CASSRGGTENSPLHF TGTGCCAGCAGCCGGGGGGGGACCGAGAATTCACCCCTCCACTTT